These 27 T cell receptor beta chains came from one sample sequenced in a study of OX40 agonist ivuxolimab in advanced cancers. Library preparation was by the immunoSEQ multiplex PCR assay. Sourced from immuneACCESS, this table was stored by TCRdb with only in-frame sequences that have V and J called. A share of the clones is absent; for the studies checked, an unresolved V gene accounts for under half, and the remainder has no known explanation. Counted in this sample were roughly 93,000 clones; approximately 90% of them appeared once. The ten biggest clones cover 0.45% to 0.6% of the sample. Sequenced material: CD4+ or CD8+ T cells sorted from blood, taken in a trial of the OX40 agonist ivuxolimab. Receptors were obtained from an adult with an advanced solid tumor such as melanoma, head and neck, liver or kidney cancer.

The rearrangement links TRBV20-1 to TRBJ2-1; D is unresolved. CDR3 length: 10 amino acids. The germline V gene encodes CDR1 DFQATT and CDR2 SNEGSKA (reference sequence). Trimming pared 6 bases from V and 9 bases from J, leaving 9 bases between. The CDR3 sequence is CSARWGEQFF. CDR3 nucleotides: TGCAGTGCCAGGTGGGGTGAGCAGTTCTTC.

To note about this clone: The junction differs from germline at one of its ends, possibly a read error. This chain joins TRBV6-6 and TRBJ1-1; TRBD1 might be the D (5 bases). Germline loops: CDR1 MNHNY, CDR2 SVGAGI (reference sequence). The CDR3 loop spans 15 amino acids. In DNA, the CDR3 is TGTGCCAGCAGTTACCGTGGCAGGGAGAACGCTGAAGCTTTCTTT. Translated: CASSYRGRENAEAFF.

J is TRBJ2-5 and V is TRBV6-1; no clear D. V lost 2 bases and J lost 0, with 16 bases in between. The length of the CDR3 is 17 residues. The V gene's germline CDR1 is MNHNS and CDR2 SASEGT. CDR3 region: CASSEWPPWTDQETQYF. CDR3 nucleotide sequence: TGTGCCAGCAGTGAATGGCCTCCTTGGACGGACCAAGAGACCCAGTACTTC.

The CDR3 region has the DNA TGTGCCAGCAGTCTAAGACAGACGAACACTGAAGCTTTCTTT. Translating it yields CASSLRQTNTEAFF. The rearrangement uses TRBV6-6 and TRBJ1-1; D may be TRBD1 (5 bases). Germline V CDR1 and CDR2: MNHNY, SVGAGI (reference sequence). V was pared by 5 bases and J by 1 base, with 11 bases between. The CDR3 has 14 amino acids.

This sequence joins TRBV11-2 and TRBJ1-2, with TRBD1 matching 7 bases. V was pared by 0 bases and J by 6 bases, with 7 bases of the junction left unmatched. The CDR3 contains 15 residues. Germline V gives CDR1 SGHAT, CDR2 FQNNGV. The CDR3 DNA reads as TGTGCCAGCAGCTTAGAAGGGGGCGAGTGGGATGGCTACACCTTC. This gives the protein CASSLEGGEWDGYTF.

The CDR3 reads CASSEAPSGTSGLYNEQFF. The CDR3 DNA follows: TGTGCCAGCAGTGAAGCCCCAAGCGGCACTAGCGGTTTATACAATGAGCAGTTCTTC. V is TRBV6-1 and J is TRBJ2-1, with 8 nucleotides matching TRBD2. V lost 0 bases, J lost 4 bases, and 14 bases stayed unmatched. CDR1 is MNHNS, CDR2 SASEGT, per germline. CDR3 length: 19 amino acids.

In its sample, this clone was seen once. The chain combines TRBV6-5 with TRBJ2-5, with 9 bases matching TRBD2. Germline V lookup: CDR1 MNHEY, CDR2 SVGAGI. Germline trimming cut 7 bases from V and 3 bases from J; bases unmatched to any gene: 0. The CDR3 has 12 residues. This chain's CDR3 is CASKRGEETQYF. The CDR3 DNA follows: TGTGCCAGCAAGCGGGGGGAAGAGACCCAGTACTTC.

A single count supports this clone. V is TRBV7-6 and J is TRBJ2-5, with TRBD2 matching 9 bases. Germline V lookup: CDR1 SGHVS, CDR2 FNYEAQ. The trim removed 4 bases at V and 5 bases at J, leaving 5 bases unmatched. The CDR3 length is 14 residues. The chain's CDR3 is CASSSTSGGETQYF. CDR3 DNA: TGTGCCAGCAGCTCGACTAGCGGAGGGGAGACCCAGTACTTC.

This clone was recorded only once. This chain connects TRBV7-8 to TRBJ2-7; the D is unclear. From germline, CDR1 is SGHVS and CDR2 FQNEAQ. The CDR3 runs to 13 residues. Trimming cost V 5 bases and J 0 bases, with 8 bases left between them. The CDR3 loop reads CASSPQSSYEQYF. CDR3 sequence (DNA): TGTGCCAGCAGCCCACAAAGCTCCTACGAGCAGTACTTC.

The chain employs TRBV11-3 and TRBJ1-1; D is ambiguous. The CDR3 loop spans 15 amino acids. Germline V gene lookup returns CDR1 SGHNT and CDR2 YENEEA. The V end lost 2 bases, the J end lost 1 base, and 11 bases lay between the germline ends. The CDR3 coding sequence is TGTGCCAGCAGCTTATTAACAGAAAAGAACACTGAAGCTTTCTTT. It yields the protein CASSLLTEKNTEAFF.

This chain uses TRBV27 with TRBJ2-7; 13 nucleotides match TRBD2. Germline CDR1 and CDR2: MNHEY and SMNVEV (reference sequence). This CDR3 has 17 amino acids. V lost 5 bases, J lost 7 bases, and 14 bases stayed unmatched. The CDR3 bases are TGTGCCAGCAGTCTATATTCTCCGGGACTAGCGGGATTGGAGCAGTACTTC. Translating gives CASSLYSPGLAGLEQYF.

This rearrangement joins TRBV6-5 to TRBJ2-7, with 9 positions matching TRBD1. There are 14 residues in the CDR3. V shed 5 bases, J shed 9 bases, and the junction held 11 bases outside the gene matches. Per germline, CDR1 MNHEY and CDR2 SVGAGI. The CDR3 protein is CASSESRGTGRQYF. DNA of the CDR3: TGTGCCAGCAGTGAATCTCGAGGGACAGGGAGGCAGTACTTC.

The chain employs TRBV19 and TRBJ2-2; D is possibly TRBD1 (6 bases). From germline, CDR1 is LNHDA and CDR2 SQIVND (reference sequence). The V gene lost 6 bases and the J gene lost 1 base, with 9 bases spanning the gap. CDR3 length equals 14 residues. This chain's CDR3 is CASRDRLNTGELFF. The CDR3 DNA sequence: TGTGCCAGTAGAGACAGGTTGAACACCGGGGAGCTGTTTTTT.

With regard to this clone: The sample holds other DNA sequences that translate to the same CDR3. The chain carries TRBV29-1 and TRBJ1-2; D not resolved. The V gene lost 4 bases and the J gene lost 0 bases, with 3 bases spanning the gap. The CDR3 is made up of 11 amino acids. In germline, CDR1 is SQVTM, CDR2 ANQGSEA. In DNA form, the CDR3 reads TGCAGCGTTGGACCTAACTATGGCTACACCTTC. Its translation: CSVGPNYGYTF.

This clone has just one count. CDR3 nucleotides: TGTGCCAGCAGCCTGGGACCGAACACTGAAGCTTTCTTT. The encoded protein is CASSLGPNTEAFF. This chain connects TRBV5-5 to TRBJ1-1, with TRBD1 as a possible D gene (5 bases). CDR1 is SGHKS, CDR2 YYEKEE, per germline (reference sequence). The CDR3 sequence is 13 residues long. V was clipped by 4 bases and J by 1 base, with 8 bases between them.

The chain links TRBV6-5 to TRBJ2-7; no clear D gene. The length of the CDR3 is 13 residues. Trimming removed 2 bases from V and 5 bases from J, with 10 bases in between. The germline V gene has CDR1 MNHEY and CDR2 SVGAGI. CDR3 in DNA: TGTGCCAGCAGTTACGACCTTTTGAACGAGCAGTACTTC. Its protein product is CASSYDLLNEQYF.

The chain couples TRBV6-5 to TRBJ1-1; TRBD1 aligns across 7 bases. With V trimmed by 2 bases and J by 3 bases, 6 bases remained unmatched. There are 15 residues in the CDR3. Germline CDR1 is MNHEY and CDR2 is SVGAGI. The CDR3 protein is CASSYGSRGYTEAFF. CDR3 nucleotide sequence: TGTGCCAGCAGTTACGGTAGCAGGGGGTACACTGAAGCTTTCTTT.

This clone was seen only once. The chain carries TRBV6-5 and TRBJ2-7; perhaps TRBD1 as D (6 bases). The CDR3 has 14 residues. V lost 7 bases to trimming and J lost 3 bases, with 16 bases between them. CDR1 and CDR2 from the germline V gene are MNHEY and SVGAGI. CDR3 region: CASTSGDTYYEQYF. The DNA for the CDR3 is TGTGCCAGCACCTCAGGGGATACCTACTACGAGCAGTACTTC.

This chain connects TRBV6-5 to TRBJ1-1, with TRBD1 matching 9 bases. The J segment lost 5 bases and the V segment lost 6 bases, leaving 7 bases of the junction unmatched. The CDR3 length is 14 residues. Per germline, CDR1 MNHEY and CDR2 SVGAGI. Written as DNA, the CDR3 is TGTGCCAGCAGATCACAGGGGGCTTTTACTGAAGCTTTCTTT. It codes for CASRSQGAFTEAFF.

The CDR3 DNA sequence: TGTGCCAGCAGCCAAGATAAGGCAGGTCGCTCCTACGAGCAGTACTTC. Its translation is CASSQDKAGRSYEQYF. V and J are TRBV14 and TRBJ2-7; D is unresolved. The germline V gene encodes CDR1 SGHDN and CDR2 FVKESK. Deletions cut 0 bases from V and 0 bases from J, with 12 bases between. CDR3 length: 16 residues.

The chain recombines TRBV10-2 with TRBJ1-2; D unclear. Germline V gene data show CDR1 as WSHSY and CDR2 as SAAADI. Trimming took off 4 bases at V and 8 bases at J, with 23 bases between the two ends. The CDR3 is 16 amino acids. CDR3 sequence (DNA): TGCGCCAGCAGTGCAACAGAGGCGGTTTGGATATCGGGCTACACCTTC. This encodes CASSATEAVWISGYTF.

DNA for the CDR3: TGCGCCAGCGGGGCAGAAACCTACAATGAGCAGTTCTTC. Encoded protein: CASGAETYNEQFF. V usage is TRBV5-1 and J usage is TRBJ2-1; weak D call: TRBD1 (5 bases). Trimming removed 7 bases from V and 2 bases from J, with 10 bases in between. The CDR3 runs to 13 residues. The germline CDR1 and CDR2 sequences are SGHRS and YFSETQ.

Only one count was recorded for this clone. The rearrangement links TRBV5-1 to TRBJ2-2; the D call may be TRBD1 or TRBD2 (5 bases each). The germline V gene has CDR1 SGHRS and CDR2 YFSETQ. CDR3 length: 17 amino acids. V lost 0 bases, J lost 1 base, and 13 bases lay in between. CDR3 residues: CASSLADGTGNTGELFF. The DNA of the CDR3 is TGCGCCAGCAGCTTGGCCGACGGGACGGGGAACACCGGGGAGCTGTTTTTT.

The genes are TRBV5-1 and TRBJ1-1; TRBD1 is a possible D gene (5 bases). The CDR3 loop spans 14 amino acids. The V and J ends lost 0 bases and 4 bases respectively, with 10 bases between them. Germline V lookup: CDR1 SGHRS, CDR2 YFSETQ. CDR3 bases: TGCGCCAGCAGCTTGGCCGGGGGAAGCACTGAAGCTTTCTTT. This translates into CASSLAGGSTEAFF. Complete variable domain (other parts from reference TRBV5-1 and TRBJ1-1): KAGVTQTPRYLIKTRGQQVTLSCSPISGHRSVSWYQQTPGQGLQFLFEYFSETQRNKGNFPGRFSGRQFSNSRSEMNVSTLELGDSALYLCASSLAGGSTEAFFGQGTRLTVV.

The chain is built from TRBV9 and TRBJ2-3; the D gene is possibly TRBD1 (6 bases). Germline loops: CDR1 SGDLS, CDR2 YYNGEE. V was pared by 0 bases and J by 2 bases, with 16 bases between. This CDR3 contains 17 residues. The CDR3 DNA sequence: TGTGCCAGCAGCGTAGGGGGTGTGGGGGCTAACACAGATACGCAGTATTTT. It specifies CASSVGGVGANTDTQYF.

A word on this clone: Germline is not matched at one junction end, which may reflect a read error. This sequence joins TRBV7-7 and TRBJ2-1, with a tentative D call TRBD1 (5 bases). Germline values: CDR1 SSHAT, CDR2 FNYEAQ (reference sequence). This CDR3 is built from 13 residues. The CDR3: CASSLVGQGEQFF. Written as DNA, the CDR3 is TGTGCTAGCAGCTTAGTTGGGCAGGGTGAGCAGTTCTTC. The complete variable domain, with remaining parts taken from reference TRBV7-7 and TRBJ2-1, reads GAGVSQSPRYKVTKRGQDVTLRCDPISSHATLYWYQQALGQGPEFLTYFNYEAQPDKSGLPSDRFSAERPEGSISTLTIQRTEQRDSAMYRCASSLVGQGEQFFGPGTRLTVL.

This clone is a singleton in its sample. The chain combines TRBV6-5 with TRBJ2-1, with TRBD2 as a possible D gene (6 bases). CDR1 is MNHEY and CDR2 is SVGAGI in the germline V gene. The length of the CDR3 is 14 residues. The V gene lost 6 bases and the J gene lost 11 bases, with 20 bases spanning the gap. The chain's CDR3 is CASRPNLPGRKQFF. CDR3 sequence (DNA): TGTGCCAGCAGACCTAACCTGCCCGGGAGAAAGCAGTTCTTC.